The 23 T cell receptor beta chains in this list originate from one sample, sequenced in a study of blood T cell repertoires in COVID-19. TCRdb's copy holds only in-frame clones and misses some; the assay was immunoSEQ multiplex PCR. The table includes about 260,000 clones, more than 75% detected once. Sequencing was performed on peripheral blood. The receptors come from a woman aged 40 to 50 who had recovered from COVID-19.

J is TRBJ1-2 and V is TRBV15; 8 bases match TRBD1. Per germline, CDR1 LNHNV and CDR2 YYDKDF (reference sequence). With V trimmed by 10 bases and J by 4 bases, 8 bases remained unmatched. This CDR3 comprises 13 residues. CDR3 bases: TGTGCCAGCAAACAGGGGGGCGGCTATGGCTACACCTTC. The encoded protein is CASKQGGGYGYTF.

Regarding this clone: In the same sample, other DNA sequences code for this CDR3. The chain is built from TRBV30 and TRBJ1-2; the match to TRBD1 covers 7 bases. Looked up from germline, CDR1 is GTSNPN and CDR2 is SVGIG (reference sequence). The CDR3 is 12 residues long. V lost 4 bases to trimming and J lost 4 bases; unmatched junction nucleotides: 3. Here the CDR3 DNA reads TGTGCCTGGACCCCAGGGGGCTATGGCTACACCTTC. This gives the protein CAWTPGGYGYTF.

The rearrangement links TRBV29-1 to TRBJ2-7; perhaps TRBD2 as D (6 bases). The germline V gene encodes CDR1 SQVTM and CDR2 ANQGSEA. Deletions cut 7 bases from V and 0 bases from J, with 13 bases between. The CDR3 covers 13 residues. CDR3 region: CSATGTASYEQYF. The CDR3 bases are TGCAGCGCTACCGGGACTGCCTCCTACGAGCAGTACTTC.

The chain couples TRBV7-2 to TRBJ2-1, with 15 positions matching TRBD2. The CDR3 is made up of 17 amino acids. The V and J ends lost 5 bases and 9 bases, in that order; junction bases with no gene match: 11. Germline CDR1 and CDR2: SGHTA and FQGNSA. DNA of the CDR3: TGTGCCAGCAGCCCCCGGACTAGCGGGGGGGCCTCAGGTGAGCAGTTCTTC. Protein product: CASSPRTSGGASGEQFF.

The chain has TRBV24-1 and TRBJ2-3; TRBD2 matches 8 bases. Looked up from germline, CDR1 is KGHDR and CDR2 is SFDVKD. The length of the CDR3 is 13 residues. Losses at the gene ends were 2 bases for V and 8 bases for J; bases not matched to a gene: 2. DNA of the CDR3: TGTGCCACCAGTGATTCGGGACTAGGTACGCAGTATTTT. As protein: CATSDSGLGTQYF.

CDR3 protein: CASSPALLARADTQYF. CDR3 in DNA: TGCGCCAGCAGCCCAGCCCTACTAGCGCGGGCAGATACGCAGTATTTT. The J gene is TRBJ2-3, the V gene TRBV4-1; TRBD2 agrees at 7 bases. The CDR3 runs 16 residues. Germline-derived CDR1 and CDR2 are MGHRA and YSYEKL. V trimming: 4 bases; J trimming: 4 bases; junction bases outside the gene matches: 11.

The chain recombines TRBV4-3 with TRBJ1-2, with D tentatively TRBD1 (5 bases). This CDR3 is built from 14 residues. Germline assignment: CDR1 LGHNA and CDR2 YSLEER. V was pared by 2 bases and J by 6 bases, with 13 bases between. The chain's CDR3 is CASSQPGRGDGYTF. The CDR3 DNA sequence: TGCGCCAGCAGCCAACCTGGACGGGGGGATGGCTACACCTTC.

V and J are TRBV5-1 and TRBJ1-1; TRBD1 might be the D (5 bases). Trimming shortened V by 0 bases and J by 4 bases, and 22 bases separated the two germline ends. Germline V gene data show CDR1 as SGHRS and CDR2 as YFSETQ. This CDR3 is 18 amino acids long. For the CDR3, the DNA is TGCGCCAGCAGCTTGGGTTGGGGCCAGACAGCAACGACCACTGAAGCTTTCTTT. It translates to CASSLGWGQTATTTEAFF.

The rearrangement joins TRBV6-2 or TRBV6-3 to TRBJ2-7; D gene unclear. This CDR3 contains 15 residues. Trimming removed 4 bases at V and 0 bases at J, with 13 bases between. Germline V gene lookup returns CDR1 MNHEY and CDR2 SVGEGT. The CDR3 is CASSWYSLSSYEQYF. The CDR3 DNA is TGTGCCAGCAGTTGGTACAGCTTGTCCTCCTACGAGCAGTACTTC.

V and J are TRBV5-3 and TRBJ2-7; TRBD2 aligns across 7 bases. TRBV5-3 is reported as an ORF; its role is uncertain. The CDR3 totals 14 residues. The V gene end was trimmed by 0 bases and the J gene end by 3 bases; junction bases not matched to a gene: 3. The chain's CDR3 is CARSLGTRDYEQYF. The CDR3 DNA is TGTGCCAGAAGCTTGGGGACTAGGGACTACGAGCAGTACTTC.

This clone was picked up one time. The junction and the germline gene differ at one end; a read error may be behind it. The chain is built from TRBV18 and TRBJ2-7, with TRBD2 matching over 11 bases. CDR1 is KGHSH and CDR2 is LQKENI in the germline V gene. The CDR3 extends over 14 amino acids. The CDR3: CASPPTSGDYEQYF. For the CDR3, the DNA is TGTGCCAGCCCACCGACTAGCGGGGACTACGAGCAGTACTTC.

The rearrangement uses TRBV18 and TRBJ1-2; unclear D gene. The germline V and J ends were trimmed by 3 bases and 4 bases, with 15 bases remaining between them. The length of the CDR3 is 15 residues. The germline V gene encodes CDR1 KGHSH and CDR2 LQKENI. The CDR3 DNA sequence: TGTGCCAGCTCACCCCAGAGGACGGACTTCTATGGCTACACCTTC. Protein product: CASSPQRTDFYGYTF.

The chain has TRBV5-6 and TRBJ2-1; 10 nucleotides line up with TRBD2. The CDR3 runs 16 residues. With V trimmed by 6 bases and J by 8 bases, 14 bases remained unmatched. From germline, CDR1 is SGHDT and CDR2 YYEEEE. The CDR3 sequence: CASTIGSAGGPHEQFF. The CDR3, as DNA: TGTGCCAGCACCATAGGCTCAGCGGGGGGGCCCCATGAGCAGTTCTTC. Full variable domain (outside the CDR3, taken from reference TRBV5-6 and TRBJ2-1): DAGVTQSPTHLIKTRGQQVTLRCSPKSGHDTVSWYQQALGQGPQFIFQYYEEEERQRGNFPDRFSGHQFPNYSSELNVNALLLGDSALYLCASTIGSAGGPHEQFFGPGTRLTVL.

This rearrangement joins TRBV6-5 to TRBJ1-2, with a tentative D call TRBD1 (5 bases). V lost 7 bases to trimming and J lost 3 bases, with 15 bases between them. The V gene's germline CDR1 is MNHEY and CDR2 SVGAGI. The CDR3 runs to 14 residues. The CDR3 spells CASTGLGPYYGYTF. For the CDR3, the DNA is TGTGCCAGCACAGGCCTGGGGCCCTACTATGGCTACACCTTC.

The CDR3 loop is CASSLGSYAEAFF. In DNA form, the CDR3 reads TGCGCCAGCAGTCTCGGGTCATACGCTGAAGCTTTCTTT. The rearrangement links TRBV10-2 to TRBJ1-1; D is undetermined. Trimming shortened V by 5 bases and J by 6 bases, and 13 bases separated the two germline ends. This CDR3 is 13 amino acids long. CDR1 and CDR2 from the germline V gene are WSHSY and SAAADI.

This sequence joins TRBV29-1 and TRBJ2-2, with TRBD1 identical over 7 bases. CDR1 SQVTM and CDR2 ANQGSEA come from the germline V gene. Trimming removed 7 bases from V and 0 bases from J; junction bases left unmatched: 8. The length of the CDR3 is 15 residues. The CDR3 protein is CSAKGGHANTGELFF. The CDR3 DNA is TGCAGCGCCAAAGGGGGCCATGCGAACACCGGGGAGCTGTTTTTT.

The chain combines TRBV4-1 with TRBJ2-2; D unclear. The germline gives CDR1 MGHRA, CDR2 YSYEKL. This CDR3 spans 16 amino acids. The ends were cut back, 5 bases at V and 1 base at J, with 14 bases in the middle. CDR3 region: CASSTPTPRNTGELFF. CDR3 bases: TGCGCCAGCAGCACCCCGACACCTCGGAACACCGGGGAGCTGTTTTTT.

This chain uses TRBV9 with TRBJ2-5, with D uncertain. Trimming took 0 bases from V and 2 from J, leaving 5 bases between them. Germline-derived CDR1 and CDR2 are SGDLS and YYNGEE. CDR3 length: 13 amino acids. CDR3 bases: TGTGCCAGCAGCGTAGCCAAACAAGAGACCCAGTACTTC. This codes for CASSVAKQETQYF.

The chain employs TRBV9 and TRBJ1-2, with D possibly TRBD1 on 6 matching bases. Germline values: CDR1 SGDLS, CDR2 YYNGEE. Trimming took 0 bases from V and 3 from J, leaving 15 bases between them. CDR3 length: 16 residues. The CDR3: CASSVDPLKGDYGYTF. In nucleotides, the CDR3 is TGTGCCAGCAGCGTAGATCCCCTCAAGGGGGACTATGGCTACACCTTC.

This clone has only a few counts. This sequence joins TRBV10-3 and TRBJ1-5; perhaps TRBD1 as D (6 bases). The CDR3 has 13 residues. Trimming stripped 7 bases from V and 5 bases from J, with 12 bases between. Germline lookup yields CDR1 ENHRY and CDR2 SYGVKD. CDR3 coding DNA: TGTGCCATCAATGACAGGAACGATCAGCCCCAGCATTTT. Translation: CAINDRNDQPQHF.

V is TRBV5-1 and J is TRBJ1-1; D possibly corresponds to TRBD1 (6 bases). The length of the CDR3 is 15 residues. Looked up from germline, CDR1 is SGHRS and CDR2 is YFSETQ. V gave up 4 bases and J gave up 5 bases, with 18 bases separating them. Here the CDR3 reads CASSLIGGRGTEAFF. The CDR3 DNA follows: TGCGCCAGCAGCCTGATCGGGGGGCGAGGAACTGAAGCTTTCTTT. Filled out from reference TRBV5-1 and TRBJ1-1, the complete variable domain reads KAGVTQTPRYLIKTRGQQVTLSCSPISGHRSVSWYQQTPGQGLQFLFEYFSETQRNKGNFPGRFSGRQFSNSRSEMNVSTLELGDSALYLCASSLIGGRGTEAFFGQGTRLTVV.

The chain couples TRBV5-1 to TRBJ2-3; D might be TRBD1 (5 bases). Germline lookup yields CDR1 SGHRS and CDR2 YFSETQ. This CDR3 has 14 residues. V lost 7 bases and J 1 base, leaving 13 bases between the germline ends. CDR3 nucleotide sequence: TGCGCCAGCCTCGATACAGGAGGCACAGATACGCAGTATTTT. It specifies CASLDTGGTDTQYF.

This rearrangement joins TRBV11-2 to TRBJ1-1; a possible D gene is TRBD1 (6 bases). This CDR3 has 14 amino acids. V dropped 5 bases and J dropped 1 base, with 11 bases sitting between them. Looked up from germline, CDR1 is SGHAT and CDR2 is FQNNGV. The CDR3 sequence: CASSPQGSNTEAFF. In nucleotides, the CDR3 is TGTGCCAGCAGCCCCCAGGGGTCGAACACTGAAGCTTTCTTT.